A selection of T cell receptor beta chains follows, all from one sample in a study of blood T cell repertoires in COVID-19. Measured with immunoSEQ multiplex PCR; TCRdb has only the in-frame clones, and not every one. The profile shows roughly 120,000 clones, 70% to 85% of them singletons. The sequenced sample consisted of peripheral blood. Receptors originate from a woman aged 55 to 70 with acute or convalescent COVID-19. Each CDR3 is given with its conserved first and last residue. Each record gives: clone size, D gene, V gene, J gene, CDR3 protein, CDR3 DNA. D genes are given only for firm matches. The listing skips clone size in some rows; elsewhere it reads once, few, many or a size class.

size: once
D: .
V: TRBV12-3/TRBV12-4
J: TRBJ1-5
CDR3: CASSSGEGQPQHF
DNA: TGTGCCAGCAGTTCAGGGGAGGGTCAGCCCCAGCATTTT

size: .
D: .
V: TRBV6-9
J: TRBJ2-1
CDR3: CASSSWTEYNEQFF
DNA: TGTGCCAGCAGTTCCTGGACAGAATACAATGAGCAGTTCTTC

size: .
D: .
V: TRBV5-1
J: TRBJ2-3
CDR3: CASSLVSGSTDTQYF
DNA: TGCGCCAGCAGCTTGGTCTCGGGGAGCACAGATACGCAGTATTTT

size: .
D: TRBD1
V: TRBV12-3/TRBV12-4
J: TRBJ1-4
CDR3: CASRTGGQEKLFF
DNA: TGTGCCAGCAGGACAGGGGGCCAGGAAAAACTGTTTTTT

size: .
D: .
V: TRBV6-1
J: TRBJ1-1
CDR3: CASSEDGGWSAFF
DNA: TGTGCCAGCAGTGAAGATGGGGGGTGGTCGGCTTTCTTT

size: .
D: .
V: TRBV19
J: TRBJ1-5
CDR3: CASSISPSLISNQPQHF
DNA: TGTGCCAGTAGTATTTCCCCGAGTCTGATTAGCAATCAGCCCCAGCATTTT

size: once
D: .
V: TRBV7-2
J: TRBJ1-2
CDR3: CASSSQMGRQGGGYTF
DNA: TGTGCCAGCAGCTCCCAGATGGGCAGGCAAGGGGGAGGCTACACCTTC

size: .
D: .
V: TRBV7-9
J: TRBJ1-6
CDR3: CASSPQGNNSPLHF
DNA: TGTGCCAGCAGCCCTCAGGGGAATAATTCACCCCTCCACTTT

size: .
D: .
V: TRBV18
J: TRBJ1-6
CDR3: CASSPGGLGDNSPLHF
DNA: TGTGCCAGCTCACCCGGAGGGTTGGGGGATAATTCACCCCTCCACTTT

size: .
D: .
V: TRBV11-1
J: TRBJ1-1
CDR3: CASSFNREGEAFF
DNA: TGTGCCAGCAGCTTCAACAGGGAAGGTGAAGCTTTCTTT

size: .
D: .
V: TRBV7-6
J: TRBJ1-3
CDR3: CASSSGSGNTIYF
DNA: TGTGCCAGCTCGTCAGGGTCTGGAAACACCATATATTTT

size: .
D: .
V: TRBV27
J: TRBJ1-1
CDR3: CASSLGGATEAFF
DNA: TGTGCCAGCAGTCTTGGCGGGGCCACTGAAGCTTTCTTT

size: .
D: TRBD1
V: TRBV27
J: TRBJ1-1
CDR3: CASRGQGRDEAFF
DNA: TGTGCCAGCAGGGGACAGGGACGGGATGAAGCTTTCTTT

size: .
D: .
V: TRBV11-3
J: TRBJ2-2
CDR3: CASSTRGNTGELFF
DNA: TGTGCCAGCAGCACCAGGGGGAACACCGGGGAGCTGTTTTTT

size: .
D: TRBD2
V: TRBV29-1
J: TRBJ2-1
CDR3: CSVSGGVNSYNEQFF
DNA: TGCAGCGTTTCGGGAGGGGTCAACTCCTACAATGAGCAGTTCTTC

size: .
D: .
V: TRBV5-1
J: TRBJ1-4
CDR3: CASSFRGTNEKLFF
DNA: TGCGCCAGCAGCTTTAGGGGGACTAATGAAAAACTGTTTTTT

size: .
D: .
V: TRBV10-1
J: TRBJ1-5
CDR3: CASISCPLESHQPQHF
DNA: TGCGCCAGCATTAGTTGTCCGCTCGAGAGCCATCAGCCCCAGCATTTT

size: few
D: TRBD2
V: TRBV5-1
J: TRBJ2-1
CDR3: CASRAPGLGSNEQFF
DNA: TGCGCCAGCAGGGCCCCCGGACTAGGATCCAATGAGCAGTTCTTC

size: .
D: .
V: TRBV9
J: TRBJ1-1
CDR3: CASSVDVEPRNTEAFF
DNA: TGTGCCAGCAGCGTAGACGTGGAGCCTAGGAACACTGAAGCTTTCTTT

size: .
D: .
V: TRBV9
J: TRBJ1-6
CDR3: CASSAFEQVYNSPLHF
DNA: TGTGCCAGCAGCGCTTTCGAACAGGTTTATAATTCACCCCTCCACTTT